What follows are 23 T cell receptor beta chains derived from one specimen sequenced in a study of cytotoxic CD8 clonotypes in ibrutinib-treated CLL. Measured with immunoSEQ multiplex PCR; TCRdb has only the in-frame clones, and not every one. The sample yields 45,000 or so clones, about three fifths seen once. The sample in question was PBMCs, obtained after 24 months of ibrutinib treatment. Receptors originate from a human donor with chronic lymphocytic leukemia.

The DNA of the CDR3 is TGTGCCAGCAGTGCCGGAGCGGGCGAGCAGTACTTC. This gives the protein CASSAGAGEQYF. V usage is TRBV6-1 and J usage is TRBJ2-7; a possible D gene is TRBD2 (6 bases). CDR1 is MNHNS and CDR2 is SASEGT in the germline V gene. The CDR3 runs to 12 residues. Deletions cut 4 bases from V and 6 bases from J, with 10 bases between.

The genes are TRBV7-9 and TRBJ1-1; 7 nucleotides line up with TRBD1. With V trimmed by 5 bases and J by 3 bases, 9 bases remained unmatched. The CDR3 runs to 15 residues. CDR1 SEHNR and CDR2 FQNEAQ come from the germline V gene (reference sequence). DNA of the CDR3: TGTGCCAGCAGCCCGCCGACAGGGTCCGACACTGAAGCTTTCTTT. This translates into CASSPPTGSDTEAFF.

The chain carries TRBV6-1 and TRBJ1-3; D is possibly TRBD1 (5 bases). Germline V CDR1 and CDR2: MNHNS, SASEGT. The CDR3 runs 15 residues. The germline V and J ends were trimmed by 0 bases and 4 bases, with 10 bases remaining between them. The CDR3 here is CASSEARGVGNTIYF. The DNA of the CDR3 is TGTGCCAGCAGTGAAGCGAGAGGGGTGGGAAACACCATATATTTT.

V is TRBV19 and J is TRBJ2-1; D unclear. Germline CDR1 and CDR2: LNHDA and SQIVND (reference sequence). The CDR3 runs 16 residues. With 1 base removed from V and 4 bases from J, the gap between germline ends came to 14 bases. CDR3 amino acids: CASSIGPRPSYNEQFF. The CDR3 DNA reads TGTGCCAGTAGTATAGGGCCCAGGCCTTCATACAATGAGCAGTTCTTC.

V usage is TRBV9 and J usage is TRBJ2-7, with 9 bases fitting TRBD1. This CDR3 is 16 amino acids long. CDR1 is SGDLS, CDR2 YYNGEE, per germline. The V and J ends lost 0 bases and 9 bases, in that order; junction bases with no gene match: 13. In DNA form, the CDR3 reads TGTGCCAGCAGCGTAGCCCCCCGGGACAGGGTGTTCGGGCAGTACTTC. This translates into CASSVAPRDRVFGQYF.

This chain links TRBV2 with TRBJ1-5; D is unclear. CDR3 size: 13 residues. Germline assignment: CDR1 SNHLY and CDR2 FYNNEI. The V and J ends lost 5 bases and 0 bases respectively, with 5 bases between them. The CDR3 coding sequence is TGTGCCAGCAGTAGCGATAGCAATCAGCCCCAGCATTTT. It codes for CASSSDSNQPQHF.

The J gene is TRBJ2-2, the V gene TRBV15; D is perhaps TRBD2 (5 bases). V lost 0 bases and J lost 6, with 20 bases in between. Germline V gene sequence: CDR1 LNHNV, CDR2 YYDKDF (reference sequence). This CDR3 comprises 18 residues. This chain's CDR3 is CATSRDRVTSLPPGELFF. The CDR3 DNA follows: TGTGCCACCAGCAGAGATCGAGTCACTAGTTTGCCCCCCGGGGAGCTGTTTTTT.

The V and J genes are TRBV5-4 and TRBJ2-1; maybe TRBD1 (5 bases). Germline V gives CDR1 SGHNT, CDR2 YYREEE (reference sequence). The CDR3 loop spans 14 amino acids. V lost 2 bases to trimming and J lost 7 bases, with 13 bases between them. CDR3 in DNA: TGTGCCAGCAGCTTCTTGGGGCCCCGGAATGAGCAGTTCTTC. Its translation: CASSFLGPRNEQFF. Based on the CDR3 plus reference TRBV5-4 and TRBJ2-1, the full variable domain is ETGVTQSPTHLIKTRGQQVTLRCSSQSGHNTVSWYQQALGQGPQFIFQYYREEENGRGNFPPRFSGLQFPNYSSELNVNALELDDSALYLCASSFLGPRNEQFFGPGTRLTVL.

The J gene is TRBJ1-2, the V gene TRBV29-1, with TRBD1 identical over 7 bases. Germline CDR1 reads SQVTM; CDR2 reads ANQGSEA. Trimming took 4 bases from V and 8 from J; bases not matched to a gene: 13. The CDR3 runs to 14 residues. CDR3 amino acids: CSVATDREGGGYTF. CDR3 in DNA: TGCAGCGTTGCTACTGACAGGGAGGGAGGGGGCTACACCTTC. Complete variable domain (other parts from reference TRBV29-1 and TRBJ1-2): SAVISQKPSRDICQRGTSLTIQCQVDSQVTMMFWYRQQPGQSLTLIATANQGSEATYESGFVIDKFPISRPNLTFSTLTVSNMSPEDSSIYLCSVATDREGGGYTFGSGTRLTVV.

At least ten counts were recorded for this clone. The V and J genes are TRBV13 and TRBJ2-7, with D perhaps TRBD1 or TRBD2 (5 bases each). Germline loops: CDR1 PRHDT, CDR2 FYEKMQ (reference sequence). The V gene lost 7 bases and the J gene lost 0 bases, with 13 bases spanning the gap. CDR3 size: 14 residues. CDR3 amino acids: CASTSGTVSYEQYF. CDR3 DNA: TGTGCCAGCACATCCGGGACGGTCTCCTACGAGCAGTACTTC.

The chain joins TRBV10-3 to TRBJ2-2; 7 positions agree with TRBD1. V trimming: 10 bases; J trimming: 7 bases; junction bases outside the gene matches: 9. Looked up from germline, CDR1 is ENHRY and CDR2 is SYGVKD. There are 13 residues in the CDR3. CDR3 in amino acids: CASETGTGGELFF. In DNA form, the CDR3 reads TGTGCCAGCGAGACAGGGACGGGCGGGGAGCTGTTTTTT.

The chain recombines TRBV5-1 with TRBJ2-5; TRBD2 is a possible D gene (6 bases). The V end was cut by 0 bases, the J end by 6 bases, with 12 bases between. The length of the CDR3 is 14 residues. Germline V gene data show CDR1 as SGHRS and CDR2 as YFSETQ. CDR3 in DNA: TGCGCCAGCAGCTTGGCGGTGCGGGAACAGACCCAGTACTTC. Its protein is CASSLAVREQTQYF.

The J gene is TRBJ1-4, the V gene TRBV2; TRBD1 aligns across 7 bases. V shed 11 bases, J shed 6 bases, and the junction held 9 bases outside the gene matches. Germline V CDR1 and CDR2: SNHLY, FYNNEI. The CDR3 has 13 amino acids. CDR3 sequence (DNA): TGTGCCGGTTCGTGGGACAGATATGAAAAACTGTTTTTT. Amino acids: CAGSWDRYEKLFF.

The rearrangement links TRBV6-1 to TRBJ1-5, with a weak D call TRBD1 (6 bases). Germline V gene data show CDR1 as MNHNS and CDR2 as SASEGT. Trimming cost V 1 base and J 6 bases, with 16 bases left between them. This CDR3 is built from 16 residues. CDR3 coding DNA: TGTGCCAGCAGTGAAGGGATTTTGGGGGCAAGTCAGCCCCAGCATTTT. Amino acids: CASSEGILGASQPQHF.

The gene calls are TRBV7-2 and TRBJ1-3, with TRBD1 as a possible D gene (6 bases). With 2 bases removed from V and 0 bases from J, the gap between germline ends came to 11 bases. This CDR3 comprises 16 residues. Germline V gene lookup returns CDR1 SGHTA and CDR2 FQGNSA. In DNA, the CDR3 is TGTGCCAGCAGCTTAAGCCCAGGGGTCTCTGGAAACACCATATATTTT. Translated: CASSLSPGVSGNTIYF.

This rearrangement joins TRBV5-1 to TRBJ1-1; D gene unclear. V was shortened by 7 bases and J by 0 bases, with 13 bases between the two germline ends. This CDR3 has 14 amino acids. Germline V gives CDR1 SGHRS, CDR2 YFSETQ. The CDR3 DNA sequence: TGCGCCAGCGGCGAGTCGACGGTGAACACTGAAGCTTTCTTT. This translates into CASGESTVNTEAFF.

This clone was seen only a few times. The chain combines TRBV19 with TRBJ1-1, with 10 bases aligning to TRBD1. V dropped 5 bases and J dropped 5; count of bases not matched to a gene: 20. Germline V gives CDR1 LNHDA, CDR2 SQIVND (reference sequence). This CDR3 spans 19 amino acids. CDR3 amino acids: CASSSRGLTGGQSRTEAFF. In DNA form, the CDR3 reads TGTGCCAGTAGTTCTCGGGGTCTGACAGGGGGCCAGAGTAGGACTGAAGCTTTCTTT.

This clone has only a few counts. The CDR3 sequence: CASSEEPNTGELFF. The DNA of the CDR3 is TGTGCCAGCAGTGAAGAACCAAACACCGGGGAGCTGTTTTTT. The chain has TRBV6-1 and TRBJ2-2; D ambiguous. V lost 1 base, J lost 2 bases, and 5 bases lay in between. This CDR3 spans 14 amino acids. Germline CDR1 MNHNS, CDR2 SASEGT.

V usage is TRBV5-1 and J usage is TRBJ1-1, with TRBD1 matching 8 bases. The V and J ends lost 8 bases and 7 bases, in that order; junction bases with no gene match: 7. The CDR3 is 12 amino acids. CDR1 SGHRS and CDR2 YFSETQ come from the germline V gene. In DNA, the CDR3 is TGCGCCAGTAGGGTCGGACAGGGTGAAGCTTTCTTT. Translation gives CASRVGQGEAFF.

The rearrangement uses TRBV27 and TRBJ2-1; 8 bases map to TRBD1. The V and J ends lost 5 bases and 2 bases, in that order; junction bases with no gene match: 2. The germline CDR1 and CDR2 sequences are MNHEY and SMNVEV (reference sequence). There are 14 residues in the CDR3. CDR3 sequence reads: CASSTDRAYNEQFF. DNA of the CDR3: TGTGCCAGCAGTACGGACAGGGCCTACAATGAGCAGTTCTTC.

The chain recombines TRBV6-5 with TRBJ2-2, with D possibly matching TRBD1 (6 bases). Trimming pared 1 base from V and 4 bases from J, leaving 13 bases between. CDR3 length: 16 amino acids. Germline CDR1 MNHEY, CDR2 SVGAGI. The CDR3 DNA is TGTGCCAGCAGTTACTACGGACAGTCTAGCACCGGGGAGCTGTTTTTT. Translation gives CASSYYGQSSTGELFF.

The chain recombines TRBV7-9 with TRBJ2-3, with 9 bases aligning to TRBD1. V gave up 6 bases and J gave up 2 bases; unmatched junction bases: 9. CDR3 length equals 16 residues. CDR1 SEHNR and CDR2 FQNEAQ come from the germline V gene (reference sequence). The CDR3: CASSSRDRAATDTQYF. As DNA, the CDR3 is TGTGCCAGCAGTAGCCGGGACAGGGCAGCCACAGATACGCAGTATTTT.

The rearrangement uses TRBV29-1 and TRBJ1-2; 8 positions match TRBD1. With V trimmed by 4 bases and J by 0 bases, 10 bases remained unmatched. This CDR3 spans 16 amino acids. Germline assignment: CDR1 SQVTM and CDR2 ANQGSEA. The chain's CDR3 is CSVVAFGQGANYGYTF. The CDR3 DNA reads as TGCAGCGTTGTTGCCTTCGGACAGGGAGCTAACTATGGCTACACCTTC.